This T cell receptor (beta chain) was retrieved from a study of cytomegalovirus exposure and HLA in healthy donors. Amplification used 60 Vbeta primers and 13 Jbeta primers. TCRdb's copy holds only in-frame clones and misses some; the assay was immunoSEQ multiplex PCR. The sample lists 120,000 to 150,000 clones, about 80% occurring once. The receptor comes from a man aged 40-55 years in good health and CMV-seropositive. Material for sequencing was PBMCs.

The CDR3 protein is CASSLEALGTGSTPLHF. In nucleotides, the CDR3 is TGTGCCAGCAGCTTAGAGGCCCTCGGGACAGGGAGTACACCCCTCCACTTT. The gene calls are TRBV11-3 and TRBJ1-6; 9 bases agree with TRBD1. Trimming cost V 0 bases and J 11 bases; bases outside gene matches: 11. The CDR3 spans 17 residues. Germline assignment: CDR1 SGHNT and CDR2 YENEEA.